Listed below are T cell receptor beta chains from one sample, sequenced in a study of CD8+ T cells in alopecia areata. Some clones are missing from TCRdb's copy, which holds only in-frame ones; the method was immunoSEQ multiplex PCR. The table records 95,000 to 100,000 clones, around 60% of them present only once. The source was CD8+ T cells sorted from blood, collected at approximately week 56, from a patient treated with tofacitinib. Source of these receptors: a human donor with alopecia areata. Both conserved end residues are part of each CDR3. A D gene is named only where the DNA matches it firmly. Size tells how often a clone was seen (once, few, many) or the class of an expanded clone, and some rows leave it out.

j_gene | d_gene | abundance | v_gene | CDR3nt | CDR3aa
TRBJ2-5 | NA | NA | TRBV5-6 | TGTGCCAGCAGCGAGGGGCAAGGGACCCAGTACTTC | CASSEGQGTQYF
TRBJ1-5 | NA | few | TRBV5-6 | TGTGCCAGCAGCTTGGGGGGTAGTCAGCCCCAGCATTTT | CASSLGGSQPQHF
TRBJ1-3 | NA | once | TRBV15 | TGTGCCACCACCTTGTCAGGCTCCGGTGGAAACACCATATATTTT | CATTLSGSGGNTIYF
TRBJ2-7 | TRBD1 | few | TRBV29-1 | TGCAGCGTTGTAGGAACAGGGGGCAAATTCTACGAGCAGTACTTC | CSVVGTGGKFYEQYF
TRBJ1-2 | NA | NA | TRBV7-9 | TGTGCCAGCCGAAGTAGGGGCTATGGCTACACCTTC | CASRSRGYGYTF
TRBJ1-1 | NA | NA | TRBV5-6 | TGTGCCAGCAGTTTTAGAAGAGGAGACGCTCTGAACACTGAAGCTTTCTTT | CASSFRRGDALNTEAFF
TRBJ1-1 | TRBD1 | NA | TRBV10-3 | TGTGCCATCAGTGAGGAGACAGGGATAGGGAACACTGAAGCTTTCTTT | CAISEETGIGNTEAFF
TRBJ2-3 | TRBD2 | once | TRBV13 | TGTGCCAGCAGCTCCTCGGGACTAGTAATTAGCCACGGGCCTTACACAGATACGCAGTATTTT | CASSSSGLVISHGPYTDTQYF
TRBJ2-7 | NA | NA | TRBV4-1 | TGCGCCAGCAGCCAAGGGACCCCTACCTACGAGCAGTACTTC | CASSQGTPTYEQYF
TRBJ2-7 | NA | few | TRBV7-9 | TGTGCCAGCAGCTTATTGGCCTACGAGCAGTACTTC | CASSLLAYEQYF
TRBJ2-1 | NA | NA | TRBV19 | TGTGCCAGTAGTGTCGGTACGTCCTACAATGAGCAGTTCTTC | CASSVGTSYNEQFF
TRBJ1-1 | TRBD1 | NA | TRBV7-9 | TGTGCCACCACAGGGGCGGGTACTGAAGCTTTCTTT | CATTGAGTEAFF
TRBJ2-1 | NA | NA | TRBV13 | TGTGCCAGCAGCTTAGACAGGTCTAACAATGAGCAGTTCTTC | CASSLDRSNNEQFF
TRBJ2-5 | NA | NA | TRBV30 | TGTGCCGGTAACACAGGGTCCCAAGAGACCCAGTACTTC | CAGNTGSQETQYF
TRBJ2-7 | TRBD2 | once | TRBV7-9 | TGTGCCAGCAGCTCCCCAGAGCGGGGGGGACGGACCTACGAGCAGTACTTC | CASSSPERGGRTYEQYF
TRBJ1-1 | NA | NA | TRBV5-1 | TGCGCCAGCAGCGGAGGAGGGCCATCGGGAACTGAAGCTTTCTTT | CASSGGGPSGTEAFF
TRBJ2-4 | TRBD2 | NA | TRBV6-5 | TGTGCCAGCACCCGGACTAGCGGGGGGGACATTCAGTACTTC | CASTRTSGGDIQYF
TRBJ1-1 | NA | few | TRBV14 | TGTGCCAGCAGCCTAGGATTGTCCACTGAAGCTTTCTTT | CASSLGLSTEAFF
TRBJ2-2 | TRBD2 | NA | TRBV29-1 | TGCAGCGCTGCTACTAGCGGGGCCGGGGAGCTGTTTTTT | CSAATSGAGELFF
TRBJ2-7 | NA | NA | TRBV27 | TGTGCCAGCAGTTTATCGGATAGTTCCTCCGAGCAGTACTTC | CASSLSDSSSEQYF
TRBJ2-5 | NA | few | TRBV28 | TGTGCCAGCACCGCCCGGATCTCAGAGACCCAGTACTTC | CASTARISETQYF
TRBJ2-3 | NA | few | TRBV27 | TGTGCCAGCAGTTTGGGGAGGGGGCCCGCAGATACGCAGTATTTT | CASSLGRGPADTQYF
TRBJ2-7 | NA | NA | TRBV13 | TGTGCCAGCAGCCACGGGACATCAAACTACGAGCAGTACTTC | CASSHGTSNYEQYF
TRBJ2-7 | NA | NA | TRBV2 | TGTGCCAGCAGTCCCACGGGACTCTCCTACGAGCAGTACTTC | CASSPTGLSYEQYF
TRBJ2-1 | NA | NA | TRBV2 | TGTGCCAGTTCCCCCGGGGGCAATGAGCAGTTCTTC | CASSPGGNEQFF
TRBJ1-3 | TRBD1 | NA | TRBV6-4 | TGTGCCAGGGGTGGACAGGGAGAGTTCTACCCTCCTGGAAACACCATATATTTT | CARGGQGEFYPPGNTIYF
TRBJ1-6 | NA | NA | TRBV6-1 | TGTGCCAGCGACAGTATAGCCTCCTATAATTCACCCCTCCACTTT | CASDSIASYNSPLHF
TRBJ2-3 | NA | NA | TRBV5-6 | TGTGCCAGCAGCTTAGCCACAGATACGCAGTATTTT | CASSLATDTQYF
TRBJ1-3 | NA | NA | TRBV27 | TGTGCCTCCCATGGAAGCGGAAACACCATATATTTT | CASHGSGNTIYF
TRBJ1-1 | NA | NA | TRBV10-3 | TGTGCCATCAGTTTTGGGACGGACAAACTCAGCGAAGCTTTCTTT | CAISFGTDKLSEAFF
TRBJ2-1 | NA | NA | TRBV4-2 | TGTGCCAGCAGACCAGGGAAGAGCTCCTACAATGAGCAGTTCTTC | CASRPGKSSYNEQFF
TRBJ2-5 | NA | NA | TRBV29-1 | TGCAGCGTTCGGACGGCGCAGGTGAAGACCCAGTACTTC | CSVRTAQVKTQYF
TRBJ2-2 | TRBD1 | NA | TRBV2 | TGTGCCAGCAGGCACCCCGGGACAGCGAACACCGGGGAGCTGTTTTTT | CASRHPGTANTGELFF
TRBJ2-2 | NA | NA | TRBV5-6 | TGTGCCAGCAGCCAGGGACAGAACACCGGGGAGCTGTTTTTT | CASSQGQNTGELFF
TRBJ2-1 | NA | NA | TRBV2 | TGTGCCAGCAGTGAAGCTCAAAATGAGCAGTTCTTC | CASSEAQNEQFF
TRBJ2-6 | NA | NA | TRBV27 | TGTGCCAGCAGTTTAAGCGTCGCTGGGGCCAACGTCCTGACTTTC | CASSLSVAGANVLTF